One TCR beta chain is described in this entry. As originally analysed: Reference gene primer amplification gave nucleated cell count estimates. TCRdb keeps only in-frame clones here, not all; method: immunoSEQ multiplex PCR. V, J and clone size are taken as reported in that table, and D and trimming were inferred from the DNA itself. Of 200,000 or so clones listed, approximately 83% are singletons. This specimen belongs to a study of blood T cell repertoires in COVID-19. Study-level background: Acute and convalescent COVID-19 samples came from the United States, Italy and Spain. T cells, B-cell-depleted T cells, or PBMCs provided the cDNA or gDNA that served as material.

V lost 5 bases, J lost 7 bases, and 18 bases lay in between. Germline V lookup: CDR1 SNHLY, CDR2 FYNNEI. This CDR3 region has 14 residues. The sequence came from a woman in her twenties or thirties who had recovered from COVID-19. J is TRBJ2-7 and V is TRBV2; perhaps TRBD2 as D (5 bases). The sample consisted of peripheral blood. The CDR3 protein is CASSSRRLGGEQYF. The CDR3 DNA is TGTGCCAGCAGTTCCAGGAGGTTAGGCGGGGAGCAGTACTTC.